The entry below gives a single T cell receptor (beta chain) sequence along with its context. What it recognizes is unknown. CDR1 SGDLS and CDR2 YYNGEE come from the germline V gene. V lost 0 bases, J lost 0 bases, and 7 bases lay in between. The CDR3 totals 16 residues. Clones were read by immunoSEQ multiplex PCR, and TCRdb kept only the in-frame ones, dropping some. The sample lists 2 million to 2.5 million clones, roughly 93% occurring once. This entry belongs to a study of shared clonotypes between healthy human individuals. For the study at large: Each donor's CD4 naive and CD4 memory cells filled three plates apiece, CD8 naive two, and CD8 memory one.

Study observations and caveats: Clonotypes which were not shared had lower generation probabilities than clonotypes that all four donors shared.

J is TRBJ2-6 and V is TRBV9, with no clear D. This TCR was sampled from a young man in good health. Some clones in this sample may be carry-over from other donors' samples. The sequenced material came from naive CD4+ T cells from PBMCs. The sample's subset: CD45RA+ positively selected. The CDR3 coding sequence is TGTGCCAGCAGCGTAGGGCAGTACTCTGGGGCCAACGTCCTGACTTTC. Encoded protein: CASSVGQYSGANVLTF.